The 8 T cell receptor beta chains in this list originate from one sample, sequenced in a study of T cells in Graves' hyperthyroidism and ophthalmopathy. RNA transcripts served as the template for amplifying TCR beta CDR3 regions. With the HTBI primer set, the TCR CDR3 went through a first round of RT-PCR. MiXCR was run by TCRdb on the multiplex PCR reads, yielding one entry per CDR3 protein. The table lists 350,000 to 400,000 distinct CDR3 sequences, 14% to 15% of them singletons. What was sequenced was blood. These receptors were obtained from a woman in her twenties or thirties with Graves' hyperthyroidism.

There are many counts of this clonotype. This sequence joins TRBV27 and TRBJ2-7; no clear D gene. CDR1 MNHEY and CDR2 SMNVEV come from the germline V gene (reference sequence). The CDR3 is 13 residues long. Trimming cost V 2 bases and J 4 bases, with 9 bases left between them. The CDR3 is CASSLRAKYEQYF. The CDR3, as DNA: TGTGCCAGCAGTTTAAGGGCCAAATACGAGCAGTACTTC.

There are many counts of this clonotype. This rearrangement joins TRBV20-1 to TRBJ1-4; perhaps TRBD1 as D (5 bases). This CDR3 is built from 16 residues. Germline-derived CDR1 and CDR2 are DFQATT and SNEGSKA (reference sequence). Trimming cost V 5 bases and J 0 bases, with 16 bases left between them. CDR3 protein: CSADSALASTNEKLFF. The CDR3 nucleotides are TGCAGTGCTGACAGTGCCCTCGCCTCAACTAATGAAAAACTGTTTTTT.

This clonotype occurred many times. The chain has TRBV12-3 or TRBV12-4 and TRBJ2-3; 8 positions agree with TRBD2. This CDR3 is built from 17 residues. Germline trimming cut 5 bases from V and 4 bases from J; bases unmatched to any gene: 14. CDR3 amino acids: CASSPQWSGRFADTQYF. Written as DNA, the CDR3 is TGTGCCAGCAGTCCTCAGTGGAGCGGGAGATTTGCAGATACGCAGTATTTT.

The chain employs TRBV7-9 and TRBJ2-1; D uncertain. Looked up from germline, CDR1 is SEHNR and CDR2 is FQNEAQ (reference sequence). This CDR3 has 12 residues. Trimming removed 7 bases from V and 4 bases from J, with 8 bases in between. CDR3 DNA: TGTGCCAGCAAAACGGATTACAATGAGCAGTTCTTC. It codes for CASKTDYNEQFF.

This clonotype was detected many times. The chain employs TRBV28 and TRBJ1-5; no clear D. The CDR3 extends over 13 amino acids. With 6 bases removed from V and 4 bases from J, the gap between germline ends came to 10 bases. The germline CDR1 and CDR2 sequences are MDHEN and SYDVKM. Here the CDR3 reads CASRIDGNQPQHF. The CDR3 DNA sequence: TGTGCCAGCAGAATCGACGGTAATCAGCCCCAGCATTTT.

This clonotype was observed at least ten times. The V gene is TRBV5-1, the J gene TRBJ2-1; possibly TRBD2 for D (5 bases). The germline CDR1 and CDR2 sequences are SGHRS and YFSETQ. The CDR3 runs to 13 residues. Deletions cut 1 base from V and 8 bases from J, with 10 bases between. The CDR3 nucleotides read TGCGCCAGCAGCTTGATGAGGGTCCATGAGCAGTTCTTC. Amino acid sequence: CASSLMRVHEQFF.

The chain is built from TRBV12-3 or TRBV12-4 and TRBJ1-1; D is undetermined. The V end lost 6 bases, the J end lost 4 bases, and 9 bases lay between the germline ends. The CDR3 contains 12 residues. Written as DNA, the CDR3 is TGTGCCAGCAGCAAGGTGAGCACTGAAGCTTTCTTT. As protein: CASSKVSTEAFF.

This clonotype was seen at least ten times. The chain employs TRBV3-1 and TRBJ2-3; the D is unclear. Trimming took off 0 bases at V and 4 bases at J, with 14 bases between the two ends. The CDR3 contains 16 residues. From germline, CDR1 is LGHDT and CDR2 YNNKEL (reference sequence). CDR3 DNA: TGTGCCAGCAGCCAAGATCTGTTTAGCAGAGCAGATACGCAGTATTTT. Its translation is CASSQDLFSRADTQYF.